One and the same sample provided the 15 T cell receptor beta chains below, sequenced in a study of blood T cells in healthy people across ages. Through a sample-barcoded 5' primer and a J-beta primer mix, a second PCR was run for about 6 to 11 cycles. TCRdb re-called the 5' RACE reads through MiXCR, storing one row per CDR3 protein. This sample yields approximately 800,000 distinct CDR3 sequences, of which roughly 26% are seen a single time; around 3% belongs to the top ten. This sample was shared with a second study, whose subject was T cells of mothers and their children.

Sequencing was carried out using blood. These receptors were obtained from a boy aged 5-17 years in good health.

The chain carries TRBV7-9 and TRBJ1-6; the D is unclear. The CDR3 runs 15 residues. Trimming pared 3 bases from V and 10 bases from J, leaving 16 bases between. The germline CDR1 and CDR2 sequences are SEHNR and FQNEAQ (reference sequence). The CDR3 is CASSFRPPMYSPLHF. The CDR3 DNA sequence: TGTGCCAGCAGCTTCAGGCCTCCCATGTACTCACCCCTCCACTTT.

V gene TRBV5-1 combines with J gene TRBJ1-4, with D unclear. This CDR3 has 16 amino acids. The germline V and J ends were trimmed by 0 bases and 1 base, with 10 bases remaining between them. The germline V gene encodes CDR1 SGHRS and CDR2 YFSETQ. As DNA, the CDR3 is TGCGCCAGCAGCTTGGCCTCGGCCGAAACTAATGAAAAACTGTTTTTT. It codes for CASSLASAETNEKLFF.

The V gene is TRBV3-1, the J gene TRBJ2-1; 8 bases match TRBD2. The CDR3 runs 14 residues. The ends lost 8 bases at V and 9 bases at J; junction bases unmatched: 12. The germline CDR1 and CDR2 sequences are LGHDT and YNNKEL (reference sequence). CDR3 in DNA: TGTGCCAGCCTAAACGGGGGGGCCCAAAGTGAGCAGTTCTTC. Protein: CASLNGGAQSEQFF.

The rearrangement links TRBV7-3 to TRBJ2-7; 7 nucleotides agree with TRBD2. The CDR3 has 17 amino acids. J was trimmed by 2 bases and V by 1 base; bases with no gene match: 11. The germline gives CDR1 SGHTA, CDR2 FQGTGA. CDR3 nucleotides: TGTGCCAGCAGCTTAAGACCGGCGGTAGCGGGCGCCTACGAGCAGTACTTC. Translated: CASSLRPAVAGAYEQYF.

This clonotype came up a few times. V gene TRBV7-9 combines with J gene TRBJ2-1; tentatively, D is TRBD1 or TRBD2 (6 bases each). The end of the DNA aligns better with TRBJ2-7, so the J call may be wrong. Germline CDR1 and CDR2: SEHNR and FQNEAQ (reference sequence). This CDR3 is built from 13 residues. The CDR3 is CASNPRGRREQYF. CDR3 DNA: TGTGCCAGCAACCCCCGGGGGCGACGGGAGCAGTACTTC.

This clonotype was seen only a few times. The chain is built from TRBV29-1 and TRBJ1-2; maybe TRBD1 (5 bases). The CDR3 spans 11 residues. The germline V and J ends were trimmed by 4 bases and 6 bases, with 9 bases remaining between them. Germline loops: CDR1 SQVTM, CDR2 ANQGSEA. CDR3 loop: CSVGRGDGYTF. In DNA, the CDR3 is TGCAGCGTTGGGCGGGGGGATGGCTACACCTTC.

The chain combines TRBV12-3 or TRBV12-4 with TRBJ2-3; 15 nucleotides align to TRBD2. Trimming cost V 5 bases and J 3 bases; bases outside gene matches: 21. The CDR3 is 22 residues long. The CDR3 DNA sequence: TGTGCCAGCAGTCCCGGGACTAGCGGGGGGCCAAGATCCCCCTGGCGAACAGATACGCAGTATTTT. It encodes CASSPGTSGGPRSPWRTDTQYF.

This clonotype was counted only a few times. This chain links TRBV5-5 with TRBJ2-1, with D tentatively TRBD2 (5 bases). The germline V and J ends were trimmed by 6 bases and 0 bases, with 13 bases remaining between them. This CDR3 has 15 residues. CDR1 is SGHKS, CDR2 YYEKEE, per germline (reference sequence). DNA for the CDR3: TGTGCCAGCACCCCGTCGGGGTTCTCCTACAATGAGCAGTTCTTC. It translates to CASTPSGFSYNEQFF.

This clonotype was seen a handful of times. V usage is TRBV12-3 or TRBV12-4 and J usage is TRBJ1-5, with D possibly TRBD1 on 6 matching bases. V was pared by 3 bases and J by 9 bases, with 18 bases between. The CDR3 spans 15 residues. The CDR3 loop is CASSFFVWGTWPQHF. CDR3 in DNA: TGTGCCAGCAGTTTTTTTGTGTGGGGGACATGGCCCCAGCATTTT.

The V call is TRBV28, the J call TRBJ2-7, with D possibly TRBD2 on 5 matching bases. Per the germline V gene, CDR1 is MDHEN and CDR2 is SYDVKM. This CDR3 is built from 14 residues. With 1 base removed from V and 4 bases from J, the gap between germline ends came to 11 bases. CDR3: CASSLFDYRYEQYF. CDR3 DNA sequence: TGTGCCAGCAGTTTATTCGACTATCGTTACGAGCAGTACTTC.

This CDR3 reads CASSPGQGVREQYF. The CDR3 region has the DNA TGTGCCAGCTCACCCGGACAGGGGGTACGCGAGCAGTACTTC. The chain uses TRBV18 and TRBJ2-5, with TRBD1 matching over 10 bases. The J call may be mistaken, given a closer DNA end match to TRBJ2-7. The germline gives CDR1 KGHSH, CDR2 LQKENI. This CDR3 has 14 residues.

This clonotype has just a few counts. This sequence joins TRBV2 and TRBJ2-3; no clear D. The V end lost 0 bases, the J end lost 4 bases, and 14 bases lay between the germline ends. The CDR3 sequence is 16 residues long. Germline CDR1 SNHLY, CDR2 FYNNEI. For the CDR3, the DNA is TGTGCCAGCAGTGAAGCGAGGCTAGTTAACGCAGATACGCAGTATTTT. This sequence encodes CASSEARLVNADTQYF.

This clonotype occurred a few times. The V gene is TRBV7-9, the J gene TRBJ2-5; weak D call: TRBD1 (6 bases). CDR3 length: 16 residues. V was trimmed by 4 bases and J by 5 bases, leaving 20 bases between them. Per the germline V gene, CDR1 is SEHNR and CDR2 is FQNEAQ (reference sequence). CDR3 nucleotide sequence: TGTGCCAGCAGCTCCGGGCCCAGGGGCCCTGGGGAGACCCAGTACTTC. Protein: CASSSGPRGPGETQYF. Variable domain in full (rest from reference TRBV7-9 and TRBJ2-5): DTGVSQNPRHKITKRGQNVTFRCDPISEHNRLYWYRQTLGQGPEFLTYFQNEAQLEKSRLLSDRFSAERPKGSFSTLEIQRTEQGDSAMYLCASSSGPRGPGETQYFGPGTRLLVL.

A few counts support this clonotype. This chain connects TRBV6-6 to TRBJ2-3; D is possibly TRBD2 (5 bases). The CDR3 contains 14 residues. Germline V lookup: CDR1 MNHNY, CDR2 SVGAGI (reference sequence). V gave up 7 bases and J gave up 6 bases, with 17 bases separating them. The CDR3: CASTRDRVTDTQYF. The CDR3, as DNA: TGTGCCAGCACCCGGGATAGGGTGACTGATACGCAGTATTTT.

The chain has TRBV12-3 or TRBV12-4 and TRBJ2-5; D uncertain. Trimming stripped 5 bases from V and 5 bases from J, with 12 bases between. CDR3 length equals 13 residues. CDR3 region: CASSLQDGETQYF. The CDR3 region has the DNA TGTGCCAGCAGTCTCCAGGACGGGGAGACCCAGTACTTC.